This T cell receptor (beta chain) was profiled in a study of cytomegalovirus exposure and HLA in healthy donors. Study-level background: Among about 200 million T cells, an earlier analysis found roughly 100 million unique TCR beta sequences. Study-wide results and caveats: The study dropped some indistinguishable V segments, TRBV6-2 and TRBV6-3 among them. Information on immune exposure was restricted to one variable (CMV serostatus). The likely origin of a cluster of highly shared sequence variants was a sequencing artifact.

This clone was recorded only once. What it binds is unknown. Trimming removed 7 bases from V and 3 bases from J; junction bases left unmatched: 7. Germline V gene lookup returns CDR1 SGHNT and CDR2 YENEEA. CDR3 length: 15 amino acids. The PCR made use of 60 Vbeta and 13 Jbeta primers. Libraries were prepared by immunoSEQ multiplex PCR; TCRdb keeps only in-frame clonotypes and omits some of them. The data contain 90,000 to 150,000 clones, 70% to 90% of them singletons. The source of this sequence is a man in his forties in good health and CMV-seronegative. The chain couples TRBV11-3 to TRBJ2-2, with 8 bases identical to TRBD2. The specimen was PBMCs. CDR3 amino acids: CASTPGGVYTGELFF. The DNA of the CDR3 is TGTGCCAGCACCCCGGGGGGGGTTTACACCGGGGAGCTGTTTTTT.